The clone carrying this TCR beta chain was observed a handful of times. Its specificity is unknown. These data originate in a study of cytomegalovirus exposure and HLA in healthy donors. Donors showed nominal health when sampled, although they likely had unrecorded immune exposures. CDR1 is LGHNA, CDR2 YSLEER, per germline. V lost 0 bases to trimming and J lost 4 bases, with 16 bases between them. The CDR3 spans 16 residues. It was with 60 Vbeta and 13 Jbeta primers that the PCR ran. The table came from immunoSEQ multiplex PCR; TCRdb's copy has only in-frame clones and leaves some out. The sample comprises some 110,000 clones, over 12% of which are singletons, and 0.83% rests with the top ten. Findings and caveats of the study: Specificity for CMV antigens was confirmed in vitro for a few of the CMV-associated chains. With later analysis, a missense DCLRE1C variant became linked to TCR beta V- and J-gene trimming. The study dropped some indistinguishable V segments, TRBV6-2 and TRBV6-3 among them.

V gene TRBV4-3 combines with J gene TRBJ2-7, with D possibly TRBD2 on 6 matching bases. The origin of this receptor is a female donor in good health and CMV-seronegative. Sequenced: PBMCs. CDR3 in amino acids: CASSQEGTGVLYEQYF. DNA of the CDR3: TGCGCCAGCAGCCAAGAAGGAACGGGAGTGCTATACGAGCAGTACTTC.